A single TCR beta chain is shown here with its context. The germline gives CDR1 SGDLS, CDR2 YYNGEE. This CDR3 is 13 amino acids long. V lost 4 bases to trimming and J lost 6 bases, with 11 bases between them. The data stem from a study of shared clonotypes between healthy human individuals. Naive CD8 cells lacked CD45RO, underwent positive selection for CCR7 and left out terminally differentiated effector memory CD45RA+ cells. Profiling relied on immunoSEQ multiplex PCR, and the TCRdb table lists in-frame clones only, not all of them. The sample consists of approximately 1.9 million clones, 85% to 95% of them appearing once.

The sequenced sample was naive CD8+ T cells from PBMCs. The TCR comes from a man between 18 and 35 years old in good health. Some clones in this sample may be carry-over from other donors' samples. The chain joins TRBV9 to TRBJ2-1; perhaps TRBD2 as D (7 bases). This CDR3 is CASSRGGGNEQFF. The CDR3 coding sequence is TGTGCCAGCAGCCGGGGAGGGGGCAATGAGCAGTTCTTC.